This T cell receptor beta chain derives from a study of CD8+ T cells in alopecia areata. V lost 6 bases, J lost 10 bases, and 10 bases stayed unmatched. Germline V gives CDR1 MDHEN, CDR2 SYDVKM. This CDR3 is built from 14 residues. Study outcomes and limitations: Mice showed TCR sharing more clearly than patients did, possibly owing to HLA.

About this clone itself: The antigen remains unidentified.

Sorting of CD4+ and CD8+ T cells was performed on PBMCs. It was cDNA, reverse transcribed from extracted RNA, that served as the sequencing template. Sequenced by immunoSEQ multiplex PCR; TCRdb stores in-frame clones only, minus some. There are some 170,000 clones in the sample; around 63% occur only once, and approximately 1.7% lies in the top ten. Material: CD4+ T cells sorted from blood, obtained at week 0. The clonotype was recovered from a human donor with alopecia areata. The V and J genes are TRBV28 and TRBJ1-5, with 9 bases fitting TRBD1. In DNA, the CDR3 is TGTGCCAGCAGCCAATCGGGACAGGGTTTACCCCAGCATTTT. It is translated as CASSQSGQGLPQHF.